This T cell receptor beta chain was sequenced in a study of blood T cells in healthy people across ages. Points from the study as a whole: There were more naive CD4+ cells and higher diversity in long-lived donors than in aged donors.

The CDR3 loop spans 14 amino acids. V was clipped by 9 bases and J by 8 bases; unmatched bases: 9. CDR1 is MNHNS, CDR2 SASEGT, per germline. This clonotype showed up just once. The antigen is unknown. Alongside a J-beta primer mix, a sample-barcoded 5' primer served in a second PCR lasting about 7 to 11 cycles. TCRdb re-analysed the 5' RACE reads in MiXCR, keeping a single row per CDR3 protein. The sample lists more than 800,000 distinct CDR3 sequences; 40% to 45% were seen once. Per individual sample, total RNA of at least 5.5 micrograms was extracted. The chain has TRBV6-1 and TRBJ2-1; TRBD2 matches 11 bases. The source of this sequence is a woman in her sixties in good health. The sample consisted of blood. The CDR3 nucleotides read TGTGCCAGTGCAACTAGCGGGAGTTGGGATGAGCAGTTCTTC. Its translation is CASATSGSWDEQFF.